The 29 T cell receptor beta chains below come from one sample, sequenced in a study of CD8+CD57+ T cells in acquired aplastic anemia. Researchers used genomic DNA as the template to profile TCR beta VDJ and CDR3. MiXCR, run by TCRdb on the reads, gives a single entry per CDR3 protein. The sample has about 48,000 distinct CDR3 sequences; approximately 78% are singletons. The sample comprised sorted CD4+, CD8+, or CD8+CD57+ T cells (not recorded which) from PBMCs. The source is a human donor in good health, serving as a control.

Written as DNA, the CDR3 is TGTGCCATCACCTCAGGGAATTCACCCCTCCACTTT. Translation gives CAITSGNSPLHF. The chain employs TRBV10-3 and TRBJ1-6, with a possible D match to TRBD1 (5 bases). The germline V and J ends were trimmed by 7 bases and 7 bases, with 8 bases remaining between them. This CDR3 contains 12 residues. Germline V gene lookup returns CDR1 ENHRY and CDR2 SYGVKD.

The CDR3 DNA follows: TGTGCCAGCAGTCGAATTGAACGACAGGGTAGTGAAAAACTGTTTTTT. Translating gives CASSRIERQGSEKLFF. The V gene is TRBV28, the J gene TRBJ1-4; 7 positions match TRBD1. CDR1 and CDR2 from the germline V gene are MDHEN and SYDVKM. With 5 bases clipped from V and 7 bases from J, the junction kept 13 bases outside the gene matches. This CDR3 contains 16 residues. The variable domain in full, with the rest retrieved from reference TRBV28 and TRBJ1-4, is DVKVTQSSRYLVKRTGEKVFLECVQDMDHENMFWYRQDPGLGLRLIYFSYDVKMKEKGDIPEGYSVSREKKERFSLILESASTNQTSMYLCASSRIERQGSEKLFFGSGTQLSVL.

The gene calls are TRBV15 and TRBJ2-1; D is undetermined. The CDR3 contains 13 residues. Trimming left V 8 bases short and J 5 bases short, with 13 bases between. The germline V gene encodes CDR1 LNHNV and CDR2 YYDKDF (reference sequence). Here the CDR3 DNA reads TGTGCCACCCAACTCGGACGGAACAATGAGCAGTTCTTC. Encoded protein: CATQLGRNNEQFF.

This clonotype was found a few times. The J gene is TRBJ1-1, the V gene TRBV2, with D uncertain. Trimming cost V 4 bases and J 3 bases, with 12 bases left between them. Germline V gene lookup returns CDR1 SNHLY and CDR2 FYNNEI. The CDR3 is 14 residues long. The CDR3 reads CASSGVGLDTEAFF. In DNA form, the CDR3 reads TGTGCCAGCAGTGGGGTCGGATTAGACACTGAAGCTTTCTTT.

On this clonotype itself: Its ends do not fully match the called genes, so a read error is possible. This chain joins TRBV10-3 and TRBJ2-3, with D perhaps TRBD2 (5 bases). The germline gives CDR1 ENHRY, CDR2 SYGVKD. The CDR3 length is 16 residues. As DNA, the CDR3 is TGTGCCAGCAGTGAGTCGAGGGCAGGAGCACAAGAGACCCAGTATTTT. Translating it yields CASSESRAGAQETQYF.

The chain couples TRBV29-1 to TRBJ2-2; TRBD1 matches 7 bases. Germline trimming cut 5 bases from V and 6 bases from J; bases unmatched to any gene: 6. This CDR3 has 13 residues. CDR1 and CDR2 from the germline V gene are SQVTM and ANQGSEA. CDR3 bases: TGCAGCGTTACAGGGGATTACGCCGGGGAGCTGTTTTTT. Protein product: CSVTGDYAGELFF.

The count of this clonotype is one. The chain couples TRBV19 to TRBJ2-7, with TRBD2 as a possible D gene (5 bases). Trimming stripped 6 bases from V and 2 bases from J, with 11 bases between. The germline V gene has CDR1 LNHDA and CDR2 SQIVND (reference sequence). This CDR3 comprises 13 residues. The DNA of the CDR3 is TGTGCCAGTAGGGAGGCAGCGACCTACGAGCAGTACTTC. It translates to CASREAATYEQYF. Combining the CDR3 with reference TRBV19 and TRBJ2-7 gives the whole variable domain DGGITQSPKYLFRKEGQNVTLSCEQNLNHDAMYWYRQDPGQGLRLIYYSQIVNDFQKGDIAEGYSVSREKKESFPLTVTSAQKNPTAFYLCASREAATYEQYFGPGTRLTVT.

The CDR3 here is CATSRDRGAGELFF. DNA for the CDR3: TGTGCCACCAGCAGAGATCGGGGGGCCGGGGAGCTGTTTTTT. The V and J genes are TRBV15 and TRBJ2-2, with TRBD2 matching 7 bases. The germline CDR1 and CDR2 sequences are LNHNV and YYDKDF (reference sequence). V dropped 0 bases and J dropped 6; count of bases not matched to a gene: 1. The CDR3 contains 14 residues.

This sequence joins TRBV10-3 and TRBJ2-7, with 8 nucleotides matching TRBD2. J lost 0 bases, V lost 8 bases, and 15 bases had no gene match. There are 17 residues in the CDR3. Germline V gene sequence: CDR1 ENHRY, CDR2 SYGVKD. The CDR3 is CAIAGGAGSGSSYEQYF. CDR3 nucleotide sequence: TGTGCCATCGCGGGAGGTGCGGGTAGCGGTAGCTCCTACGAGCAGTACTTC.

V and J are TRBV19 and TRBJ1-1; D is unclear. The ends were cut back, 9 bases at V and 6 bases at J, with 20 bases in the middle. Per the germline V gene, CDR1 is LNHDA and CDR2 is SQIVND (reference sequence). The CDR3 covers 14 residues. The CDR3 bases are TGTGCCAGCAGTGGGTTATTAGGGAGCCCTGAAGCTTTCTTT. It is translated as CASSGLLGSPEAFF. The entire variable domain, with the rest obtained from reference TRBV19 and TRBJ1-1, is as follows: DGGITQSPKYLFRKEGQNVTLSCEQNLNHDAMYWYRQDPGQGLRLIYYSQIVNDFQKGDIAEGYSVSREKKESFPLTVTSAQKNPTAFYLCASSGLLGSPEAFFGQGTRLTVV.

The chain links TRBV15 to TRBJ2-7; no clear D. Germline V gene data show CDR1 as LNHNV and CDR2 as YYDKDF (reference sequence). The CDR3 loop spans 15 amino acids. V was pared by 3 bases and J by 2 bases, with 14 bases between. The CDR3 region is CATSSRTEIPYEQYF. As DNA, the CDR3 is TGTGCCACCAGCAGTAGGACGGAGATCCCCTACGAGCAGTACTTC. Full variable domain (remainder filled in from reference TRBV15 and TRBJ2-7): DAMVIQNPRYQVTQFGKPVTLSCSQTLNHNVMYWYQQKSSQAPKLLFHYYDKDFNNEADTPDNFQSRRPNTSFCFLDIRSPGLGDTAMYLCATSSRTEIPYEQYFGPGTRLTVT.

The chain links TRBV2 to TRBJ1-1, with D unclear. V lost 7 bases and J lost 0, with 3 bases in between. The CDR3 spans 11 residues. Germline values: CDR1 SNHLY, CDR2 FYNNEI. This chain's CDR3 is CASNLNTEAFF. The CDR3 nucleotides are TGTGCCAGCAACCTGAACACTGAAGCTTTCTTT.

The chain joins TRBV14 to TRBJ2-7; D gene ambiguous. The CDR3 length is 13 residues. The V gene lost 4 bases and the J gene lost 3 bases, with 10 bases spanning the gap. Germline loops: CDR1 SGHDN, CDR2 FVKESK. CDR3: CASSPRPGYEQYF. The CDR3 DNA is TGTGCCAGCAGCCCCCGACCCGGCTACGAGCAGTACTTC. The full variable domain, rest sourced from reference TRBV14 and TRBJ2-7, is EAGVTQFPSHSVIEKGQTVTLRCDPISGHDNLYWYRRVMGKEIKFLLHFVKESKQDESGMPNNRFLAERTGGTYSTLKVQPAELEDSGVYFCASSPRPGYEQYFGPGTRLTVT.

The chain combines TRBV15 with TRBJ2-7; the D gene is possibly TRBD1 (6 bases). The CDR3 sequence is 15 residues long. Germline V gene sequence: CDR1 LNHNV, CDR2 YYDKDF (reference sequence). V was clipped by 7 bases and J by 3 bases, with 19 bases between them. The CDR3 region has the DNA TGTGCCACCAAGGGGAAGGGGGTTGTGGACTACGAGCAGTACTTC. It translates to CATKGKGVVDYEQYF.

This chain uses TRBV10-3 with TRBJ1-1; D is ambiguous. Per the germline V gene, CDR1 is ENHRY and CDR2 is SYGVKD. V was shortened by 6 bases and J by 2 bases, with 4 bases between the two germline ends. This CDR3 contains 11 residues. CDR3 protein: CAIRQNTEAFF. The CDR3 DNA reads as TGTGCCATCAGACAAAACACTGAAGCTTTCTTT.

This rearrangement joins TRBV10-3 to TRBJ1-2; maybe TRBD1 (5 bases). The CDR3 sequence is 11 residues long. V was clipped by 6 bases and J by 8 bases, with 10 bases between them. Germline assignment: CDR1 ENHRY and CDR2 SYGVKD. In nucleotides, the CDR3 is TGTGCCATCAGCGGGGCCTGGGGCTACACCTTC. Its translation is CAISGAWGYTF.

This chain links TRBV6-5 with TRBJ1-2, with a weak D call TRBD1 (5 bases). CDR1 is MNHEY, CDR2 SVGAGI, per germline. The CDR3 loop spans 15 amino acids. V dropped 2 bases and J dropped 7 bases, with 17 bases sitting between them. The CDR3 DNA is TGTGCCAGCAGTTACGCGACCGGGACGGCGGGTGGCTACACCTTC. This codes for CASSYATGTAGGYTF.

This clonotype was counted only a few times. Here the CDR3 reads CARAGLNISYEQYF. In nucleotides, the CDR3 is TGTGCCAGAGCGGGACTGAACATTTCCTACGAGCAGTACTTC. The chain couples TRBV19 to TRBJ2-7; 7 bases match TRBD2. After removal of 9 bases from V and 1 base from J, the junction contained 9 bases not matched to a gene. Germline assignment: CDR1 LNHDA and CDR2 SQIVND (reference sequence). This CDR3 contains 14 residues.

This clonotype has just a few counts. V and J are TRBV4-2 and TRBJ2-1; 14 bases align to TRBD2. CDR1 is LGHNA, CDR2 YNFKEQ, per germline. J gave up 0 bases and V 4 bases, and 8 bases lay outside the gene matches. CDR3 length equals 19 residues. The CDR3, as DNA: TGTGCCAGCAGCCCGGGACTAGCGGGAGCCATGAGCTCCTACAATGAGCAGTTCTTC. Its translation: CASSPGLAGAMSSYNEQFF.

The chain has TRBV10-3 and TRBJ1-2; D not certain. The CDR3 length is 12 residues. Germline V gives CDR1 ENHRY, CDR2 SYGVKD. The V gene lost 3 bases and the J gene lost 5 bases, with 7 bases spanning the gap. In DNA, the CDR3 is TGTGCCATCAGTGATGGCGGGTATGGCTACACCTTC. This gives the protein CAISDGGYGYTF.

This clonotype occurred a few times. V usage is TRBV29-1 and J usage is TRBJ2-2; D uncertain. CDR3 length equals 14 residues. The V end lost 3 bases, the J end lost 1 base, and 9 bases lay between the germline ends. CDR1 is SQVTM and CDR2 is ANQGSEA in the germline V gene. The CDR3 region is CSVEVQENTGELFF. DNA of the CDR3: TGCAGCGTTGAGGTGCAGGAGAACACCGGGGAGCTGTTTTTT.

The CDR3 DNA reads TGCAGTGCGCCCAGGGGAGAGACCCAGTACTTC. It yields the protein CSAPRGETQYF. The chain links TRBV20-1 to TRBJ2-5, with D possibly TRBD1 on 6 matching bases. V was clipped by 6 bases and J by 4 bases, with 9 bases between them. Germline V lookup: CDR1 DFQATT, CDR2 SNEGSKA (reference sequence). There are 11 residues in the CDR3.

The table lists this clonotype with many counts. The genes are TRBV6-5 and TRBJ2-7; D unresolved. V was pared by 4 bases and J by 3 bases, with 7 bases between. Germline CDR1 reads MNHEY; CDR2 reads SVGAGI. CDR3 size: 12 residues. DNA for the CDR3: TGTGCCAGCAGTTCTAGTGACTACGAGCAGTACTTC. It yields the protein CASSSSDYEQYF.

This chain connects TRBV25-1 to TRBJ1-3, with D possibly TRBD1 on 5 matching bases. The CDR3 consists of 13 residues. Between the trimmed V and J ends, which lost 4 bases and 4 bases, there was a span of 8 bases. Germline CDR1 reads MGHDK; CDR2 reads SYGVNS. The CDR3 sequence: CASSVPGGNTIYF. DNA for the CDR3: TGTGCCAGCAGTGTGCCAGGGGGAAACACCATATATTTT.

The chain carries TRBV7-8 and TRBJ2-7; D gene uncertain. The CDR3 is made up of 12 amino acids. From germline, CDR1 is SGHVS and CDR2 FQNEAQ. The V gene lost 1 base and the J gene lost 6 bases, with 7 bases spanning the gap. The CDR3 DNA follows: TGTGCCAGCAGCTTAGATGGAGCCGAGCAGTACGTC. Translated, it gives CASSLDGAEQYV.

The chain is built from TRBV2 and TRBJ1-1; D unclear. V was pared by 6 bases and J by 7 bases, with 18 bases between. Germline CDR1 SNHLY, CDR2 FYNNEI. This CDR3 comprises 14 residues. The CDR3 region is CASSQEEGSDEAFF. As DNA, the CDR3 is TGTGCCAGCAGCCAAGAGGAAGGGAGCGATGAAGCTTTCTTT.

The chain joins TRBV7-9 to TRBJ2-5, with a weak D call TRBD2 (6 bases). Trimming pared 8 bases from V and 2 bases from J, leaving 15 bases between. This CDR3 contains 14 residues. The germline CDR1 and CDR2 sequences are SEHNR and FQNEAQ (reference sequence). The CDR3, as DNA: TGTGCCAGCGGGGGGTGGCGGGGACAAGAGACCCAGTACTTC. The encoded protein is CASGGWRGQETQYF.

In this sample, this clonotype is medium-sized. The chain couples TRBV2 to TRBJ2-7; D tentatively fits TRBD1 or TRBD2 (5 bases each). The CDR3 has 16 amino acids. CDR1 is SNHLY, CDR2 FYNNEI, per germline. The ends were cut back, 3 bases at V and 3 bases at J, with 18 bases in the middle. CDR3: CASSEGPPVLNYEQYF. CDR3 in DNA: TGTGCCAGCAGTGAGGGACCACCCGTCCTTAACTACGAGCAGTACTTC.

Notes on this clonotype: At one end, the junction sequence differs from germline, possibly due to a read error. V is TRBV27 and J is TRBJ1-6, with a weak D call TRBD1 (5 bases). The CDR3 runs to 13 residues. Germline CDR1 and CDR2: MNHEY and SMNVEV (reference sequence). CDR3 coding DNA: TGTGCCAGCACCTGGCAGGGCGGCTCACCCCTTCACTTT. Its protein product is CASTWQGGSPLHF.